The source of this T cell receptor (beta chain) is a study of blood T cell repertoires in COVID-19. V lost 3 bases to trimming and J lost 5 bases, with 23 bases between them. Germline V gene sequence: CDR1 SGHVS, CDR2 FNYEAQ. The CDR3 is 18 amino acids. TCRdb's table, derived via immunoSEQ multiplex PCR, lists solely in-frame clones and lacks some. The sample contains approximately 400,000 clones, around 90% of which appear only once. This chain uses TRBV7-6 with TRBJ2-1, with D possibly being TRBD1 (8 bases). Sequenced: peripheral blood. The source of this sequence is a man aged 35 to 55 with acute or convalescent COVID-19. The CDR3 DNA reads TGTGCCAGCAGCTTTTGGGGGGGACCGGGACAGGTGAACAATGAGCAGTTCTTC. Residues: CASSFWGGPGQVNNEQFF.